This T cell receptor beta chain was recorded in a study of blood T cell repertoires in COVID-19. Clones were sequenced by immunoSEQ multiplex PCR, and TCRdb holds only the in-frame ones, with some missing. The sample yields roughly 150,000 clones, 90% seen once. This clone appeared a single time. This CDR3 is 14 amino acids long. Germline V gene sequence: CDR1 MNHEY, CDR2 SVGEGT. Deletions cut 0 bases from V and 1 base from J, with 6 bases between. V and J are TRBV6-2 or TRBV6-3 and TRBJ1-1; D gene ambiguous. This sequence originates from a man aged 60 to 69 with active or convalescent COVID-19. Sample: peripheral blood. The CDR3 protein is CASSYSGGNTEAFF. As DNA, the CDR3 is TGTGCCAGCAGTTACTCTGGCGGGAACACTGAAGCTTTCTTT.